The present T cell receptor beta chain was sequenced within a study of CD8 T cells in ankylosing spondylitis (dated by TCRdb to the late 2010s). In terms of the full investigation: The study set out to find disease-linked TCR variants by profiling T cell receptor beta repertoires in ankylosing spondylitis patients and healthy donors. Peripheral blood was sampled, and synovial fluid was also collected from ankylosing spondylitis patients. The whole study cohort included some 100 healthy donors and over 20 ankylosing spondylitis patients. The paper as a whole reports these results and caveats: Some motif variants had previously been reported in the synovial fluid and blood of reactive arthritis patients, which suggests shared mechanisms of disease initiation. In peripheral blood, the disease-linked clones were found at relatively low frequencies and had a CD8+ phenotype. Significant enrichment of the disease-linked clones was reported in matched synovial fluid samples from ankylosing spondylitis patients. A TCR beta motif made up of several highly homologous amino acid variants appeared to be characteristic of blood from ankylosing spondylitis patients.

Ends trimmed: V by 4 bases, J by 1 base; bases unmatched to a gene: 19. CDR1 and CDR2 are drawn from the germline V gene: MNHEY, SVGEGT. The CDR3 numbers 20 residues from cysteine through phenylalanine. Only the CDR3 portion is preserved as DNA: 60 bases, with reading frame beginning at the first base. For sequencing, an Illumina HiSeq 2500 was employed. TCR beta libraries were prepared by quantitative 5'-RACE with molecular barcodes. Regarding the original processing steps: Disease-linked TCR variants were identified with a new computational method built on a probabilistic model of VDJ rearrangement. The public reads were quality trimmed at Q25 with fastp and then assembled into clones with MiXCR by TCRdb, keeping productive beta chains. All rows with the same CDR3 protein become a single entry with the most common DNA and genes. The V and J calls reflect TCRdb's pipeline rather than the authors' work. The sample table holds approximately 240,000 distinct CDR3 sequences, of which approximately 24% were seen once. The ten largest clones add up to roughly 0.6% of the sample.

In this sample, this clonotype turned up many times. Its antigen is currently not known. Base-call qualities are not available, and no considerably larger clone is one nucleotide away. The receptor chain draws on TRBV6-2 or TRBV6-3 and TRBJ2-7, with TRBD1 identical over 10 junction bases. The source material was blood, either unsorted or a sorted T cell fraction (not recorded which). The receptor's source is a male donor with ankylosing spondylitis or in good health (not recorded which). The CDR3 has the sequence CASSSYSAPKRTGGSYEQYF. The DNA sequence is as follows: TGTGCCAGCAGTTCCTACTCCGCTCCTAAGAGGACAGGGGGTTCCTACGAGCAGTACTTC.